The rows below give T cell receptor beta chains drawn from one sample of a study of shared T cell receptors in the human thymus. Libraries were prepared by immunoSEQ multiplex PCR; TCRdb keeps only in-frame clonotypes and omits some of them. The sample has under 850,000 clones, roughly 88% seen once; the top ten hold approximately 0.01%. These data also featured in a second study, about human thymus T cells.

Sequenced material: thymocytes. The receptors shown here come from a boy younger than two with a congenital heart defect. Each CDR3 is given with its conserved first and last residue. A D gene is named only where the DNA matches it firmly.

v_call: TRBV4-2
j_call: TRBJ2-7
d_call: TRBD2
cdr3_aa: CASSQPALRLAGGSYEQYF

v_call: TRBV6-1
j_call: TRBJ1-2
d_call: -
cdr3_aa: CASPHRQGYGYTF

v_call: TRBV4-3
j_call: TRBJ2-5
d_call: -
cdr3_aa: CASSQDRPRRRGRIKETQYF

v_call: TRBV4-2
j_call: TRBJ1-3
d_call: -
cdr3_aa: CASSQGGDGPQGDTIYF

v_call: TRBV28
j_call: TRBJ1-5
d_call: -
cdr3_aa: CASSLDSEGTNQPQHF

v_call: TRBV18
j_call: TRBJ2-1
d_call: TRBD2
cdr3_aa: CASSRIQRGYNEQFF

v_call: TRBV19
j_call: TRBJ2-7
d_call: -
cdr3_aa: CASSTEAGARDYEQYF

v_call: TRBV5-1
j_call: TRBJ2-7
d_call: TRBD2
cdr3_aa: CASSLLISGTSGPTWEQYF

v_call: TRBV28
j_call: TRBJ2-2
d_call: -
cdr3_aa: CASRLRLRSGELFF

v_call: TRBV7-2
j_call: TRBJ1-5
d_call: TRBD1
cdr3_aa: CASSLEGQGNQPQHF

v_call: TRBV4-2
j_call: TRBJ2-7
d_call: TRBD1
cdr3_aa: CASSQDWDRVHEQYF

v_call: TRBV4-3
j_call: TRBJ2-6
d_call: TRBD2
cdr3_aa: CASSQDGEGKLSGANVLTF

v_call: TRBV5-4
j_call: TRBJ1-1
d_call: -
cdr3_aa: CASSREGGTNTEAFF

v_call: TRBV10-3
j_call: TRBJ1-4
d_call: -
cdr3_aa: CAISESSNEKLFF

v_call: TRBV5-1
j_call: TRBJ2-1
d_call: TRBD1
cdr3_aa: CASSFTGQGTIPEQFF

v_call: TRBV5-1
j_call: TRBJ2-5
d_call: -
cdr3_aa: CASSLGGAQETQYF

v_call: TRBV6-5
j_call: TRBJ2-4
d_call: TRBD1
cdr3_aa: CASRGTGQNIQYF

v_call: TRBV6-5
j_call: TRBJ2-5
d_call: TRBD2
cdr3_aa: CASSYMLAGEETQYF

v_call: TRBV27
j_call: TRBJ2-5
d_call: -
cdr3_aa: CASSPLGGASGETQYF

v_call: TRBV9
j_call: -
d_call: TRBD2
cdr3_aa: CASSEDSGRAYEQYF

v_call: TRBV2
j_call: TRBJ2-7
d_call: TRBD2
cdr3_aa: CASSLGLAGGPQRCEQYF

v_call: TRBV15
j_call: TRBJ1-5
d_call: TRBD1
cdr3_aa: CATSREGTGTGSNQPQHF

v_call: TRBV5-4
j_call: TRBJ1-2
d_call: -
cdr3_aa: CASSFGPIYGYTF

v_call: TRBV2
j_call: TRBJ2-7
d_call: TRBD2
cdr3_aa: CASSERASGSNEQYF

v_call: TRBV27
j_call: TRBJ2-1
d_call: TRBD2
cdr3_aa: CASRLAGVSNNEQFF

v_call: TRBV15
j_call: TRBJ2-3
d_call: TRBD2
cdr3_aa: CATIIPGTSGSGGTDTQYF

v_call: TRBV7-8
j_call: TRBJ2-1
d_call: TRBD2
cdr3_aa: CASSLGGLAGGMRNEQFF

v_call: TRBV4-3
j_call: TRBJ2-5
d_call: TRBD1
cdr3_aa: CASSQATGGGETQYF

v_call: TRBV11-2
j_call: TRBJ2-7
d_call: TRBD2
cdr3_aa: CASSSVREREGFYEQYF

v_call: TRBV4-1
j_call: TRBJ1-5
d_call: -
cdr3_aa: CASSTGFNQPQHF

v_call: TRBV11-2
j_call: TRBJ2-7
d_call: -
cdr3_aa: CASAGSEHYSYEQYF

v_call: TRBV11-2
j_call: TRBJ2-5
d_call: TRBD1
cdr3_aa: CASSFTGEETQYF

v_call: TRBV14
j_call: TRBJ2-7
d_call: TRBD2
cdr3_aa: CASSQVPSGAYEQYF

v_call: TRBV7-2
j_call: TRBJ2-3
d_call: TRBD2
cdr3_aa: CASSLGKREGRPDTQYF